The 15 T cell receptor beta chains presented below share a single source sample, sequenced in a study of identical twins. MiXCR, applied by TCRdb to the 5' RACE reads, yields one record per CDR3 protein. The sample has 450,000 to 600,000 distinct CDR3 sequences, approximately 20% seen once. These same data were also listed under a study on yellow fever vaccine responses in identical twins.

Sequenced: CD4+ T cells sorted from blood. The source is a woman between 18 and 30 years old in good health.

The rearrangement joins TRBV6-2 or TRBV6-3 to TRBJ1-2; D remains unclear. The CDR3 has 12 residues. Trimming took off 2 bases at V and 5 bases at J, with 6 bases between the two ends. The V gene's germline CDR1 is MNHEY and CDR2 SVGEGT. CDR3 residues: CASSYAGYGYTF. CDR3 DNA sequence: TGTGCCAGCAGTTACGCCGGATATGGCTACACCTTC.

The gene calls are TRBV7-9 and TRBJ1-1, with a weak D call TRBD1 (5 bases). Germline CDR1 and CDR2: SEHNR and FQNEAQ (reference sequence). This CDR3 region has 14 residues. V lost 5 bases and J 1 base, leaving 11 bases between the germline ends. The DNA for the CDR3 is TGTGCCAGCAGCGGCCAGACAGAGAACACTGAAGCTTTCTTT. Protein sequence: CASSGQTENTEAFF.

V usage is TRBV9 and J usage is TRBJ2-5, with D uncertain. Trimming cost V 0 bases and J 2 bases, with 11 bases left between them. Germline assignment: CDR1 SGDLS and CDR2 YYNGEE. The length of the CDR3 is 15 residues. In nucleotides, the CDR3 is TGTGCCAGCAGCGTAGCCCCGACGGTACAAGAGACCCAGTACTTC. The encoded protein is CASSVAPTVQETQYF.

The J gene is TRBJ2-2, the V gene TRBV24-1; tentatively, D is TRBD1 (6 bases). Trimming cost V 1 base and J 0 bases, with 20 bases left between them. The CDR3 has 20 amino acids. CDR1 is KGHDR and CDR2 is SFDVKD in the germline V gene. CDR3 region: CATSDFQSPRGSTNTGELFF. Written as DNA, the CDR3 is TGTGCCACCAGTGATTTCCAATCGCCCAGGGGATCTACGAACACCGGGGAGCTGTTTTTT.

This chain links TRBV5-1 with TRBJ2-3; 12 bases align to TRBD2. Germline V gene lookup returns CDR1 SGHRS and CDR2 YFSETQ. The ends lost 4 bases at V and 1 base at J; junction bases unmatched: 13. The CDR3 is 19 amino acids. In DNA, the CDR3 is TGCGCCAGCAGCGGATTAGGCCCCCGGACTAGCGGGGGCACAGATACGCAGTATTTT. It is translated as CASSGLGPRTSGGTDTQYF.

This chain uses TRBV5-1 with TRBJ2-5; D unclear. The V end was cut by 5 bases, the J end by 2 bases, with 16 bases between. Germline-derived CDR1 and CDR2 are SGHRS and YFSETQ. CDR3 length: 15 amino acids. The CDR3 is CASRGVVLGQETQYF. The CDR3, as DNA: TGCGCCAGCAGGGGTGTGGTTTTGGGGCAAGAGACCCAGTACTTC.

This clonotype occurred a few times. V and J are TRBV29-1 and TRBJ2-2, with a tentative D call TRBD2 (6 bases). Germline values: CDR1 SQVTM, CDR2 ANQGSEA. CDR3 size: 12 residues. Here the CDR3 reads CGLTGAGGELFF. DNA for the CDR3: TGCGGCCTAACGGGAGCGGGCGGGGAGCTGTTTTTT.

V gene TRBV9 combines with J gene TRBJ2-2; 7 bases agree with TRBD1. CDR3 length: 15 amino acids. The germline V gene has CDR1 SGDLS and CDR2 YYNGEE. With 3 bases clipped from V and 5 bases from J, the junction kept 7 bases outside the gene matches. CDR3 in DNA: TGTGCCAGCAGCGCCCGGGACAGTCTGACCGGGGAGCTGTTTTTT. This codes for CASSARDSLTGELFF. Variable domain in full (rest from reference TRBV9 and TRBJ2-2): DSGVTQTPKHLITATGQRVTLRCSPRSGDLSVYWYQQSLDQGLQFLIQYYNGEERAKGNILERFSAQQFPDLHSELNLSSLELGDSALYFCASSARDSLTGELFFGEGSRLTVL.

This clonotype was picked up a small number of times. The chain couples TRBV21-1 to TRBJ1-2. TRBV21-1 is recorded as a pseudogene. The CDR3 consists of 15 residues. The chain's CDR3 is CASSKVITSDYGYTF. The CDR3 coding sequence is TGTGCCAGCAGCAAAGTAATTACCAGCGACTATGGCTACACCTTC.

The V gene is TRBV20-1, the J gene TRBJ2-7; 7 bases fit TRBD2. The CDR3 spans 13 residues. Germline-derived CDR1 and CDR2 are DFQATT and SNEGSKA (reference sequence). The V gene end was trimmed by 5 bases and the J gene end by 3 bases; junction bases not matched to a gene: 7. CDR3 nucleotide sequence: TGCAGTGCTCGGATGGCGGGAGTCTACGAGCAGTACTTC. This translates into CSARMAGVYEQYF.

This clonotype was found a few times. The chain links TRBV5-1 to TRBJ1-4, with a possible D match to TRBD1 (6 bases). Germline V gives CDR1 SGHRS, CDR2 YFSETQ. Trimming removed 2 bases from V and 8 bases from J, with 13 bases in between. The CDR3 spans 14 residues. CDR3 DNA sequence: TGCGCCAGCAGCTTTTCGGGGGGCCGCGAAAAACTGTTTTTT. Amino acids: CASSFSGGREKLFF.

Worth noting for this clonotype: A read error may be the cause here, since a much bigger clone is one base away. V usage is TRBV7-6 and J usage is TRBJ2-7; the match to TRBD1 covers 9 bases. The CDR3 runs to 14 residues. Germline V lookup: CDR1 SGHVS, CDR2 FNYEAQ. V dropped 5 bases and J dropped 1; count of bases not matched to a gene: 3. The CDR3 DNA sequence: TGTGCCAGCAGCATCGGGACAGGGTCCTACGAGCAGTACTTC. This codes for CASSIGTGSYEQYF.

V usage is TRBV5-1 and J usage is TRBJ2-3, with a possible D match to TRBD2 (6 bases). The length of the CDR3 is 14 residues. Germline V CDR1 and CDR2: SGHRS, YFSETQ. Deletions cut 5 bases from V and 3 bases from J, with 13 bases between. CDR3 in amino acids: CASSDSGTTDTQYF. CDR3 nucleotides: TGCGCCAGCAGTGATAGCGGTACGACAGATACGCAGTATTTT.

The V call is TRBV3-1, the J call TRBJ2-2; the match to TRBD2 covers 7 bases. After removal of 0 bases from V and 6 bases from J, the junction contained 10 bases not matched to a gene. Looked up from germline, CDR1 is LGHDT and CDR2 is YNNKEL (reference sequence). The CDR3 consists of 17 residues. The CDR3 protein is CASSQDPRSAGAGELFF. The CDR3 bases are TGTGCCAGCAGCCAAGATCCCCGGTCGGCGGGAGCCGGGGAGCTGTTTTTT. Using reference TRBV3-1 and TRBJ2-2 for the parts outside the CDR3, the full variable domain is DTAVSQTPKYLVTQMGNDKSIKCEQNLGHDTMYWYKQDSKKFLKIMFSYNNKELIINETVPNRFSPKSPDKAHLNLHINSLELGDSAVYFCASSQDPRSAGAGELFFGEGSRLTVL.

This clonotype was recorded a few times. The J gene is TRBJ2-7, the V gene TRBV4-1; the D gene is possibly TRBD2 (6 bases). Germline-derived CDR1 and CDR2 are MGHRA and YSYEKL. V was shortened by 4 bases and J by 4 bases, with 14 bases between the two germline ends. This CDR3 is 14 amino acids long. The chain's CDR3 is CASSPPGLEYEQYF. CDR3 sequence (DNA): TGCGCCAGCAGCCCTCCGGGACTGGAGTACGAGCAGTACTTC.